The sequence of this T cell receptor (beta chain) was determined in a study of T cells in Graves' hyperthyroidism and ophthalmopathy. Study-level results: A model using 13 V-J features told ophthalmopathy apart from stable hyperthyroidism.

The CDR3 is 16 amino acids. V was shortened by 2 bases and J by 2 bases, with 15 bases between the two germline ends. Per the germline V gene, CDR1 is SGHAT and CDR2 is FQNNGV. This clonotype was seen a handful of times. What it recognizes is unknown. Amplified TCR beta CDR3 regions derived from RNA transcripts. The HTBI primer set drove a first-round RT-PCR of the TCR CDR3. Each CDR3 protein is one row after TCRdb ran MiXCR on the multiplex PCR reads. The data contain 500,000 to 600,000 distinct CDR3 sequences, 15% to 20% of them seen just once; the ten biggest clones take up less than 55%. The sequence was obtained from a man aged 40-55 years with Graves' ophthalmopathy. The chain combines TRBV11-2 with TRBJ1-2, with D possibly being TRBD1 (5 bases). The sequencing input was blood. The CDR3: CASSLRSGLMNYGYTF. In nucleotides, the CDR3 is TGTGCCAGCAGCTTAAGGTCGGGACTCATGAACTATGGCTACACCTTC.